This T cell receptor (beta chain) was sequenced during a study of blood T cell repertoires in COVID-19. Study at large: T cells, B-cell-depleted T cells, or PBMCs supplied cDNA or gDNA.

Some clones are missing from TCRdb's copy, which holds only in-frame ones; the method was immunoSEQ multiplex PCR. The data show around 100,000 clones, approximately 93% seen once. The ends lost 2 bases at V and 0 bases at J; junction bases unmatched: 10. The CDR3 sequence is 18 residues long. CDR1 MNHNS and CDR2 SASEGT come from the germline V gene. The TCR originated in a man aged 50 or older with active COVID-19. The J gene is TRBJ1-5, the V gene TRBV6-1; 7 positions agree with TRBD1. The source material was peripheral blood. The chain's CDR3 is CASSESVTGVYSNQPQHF. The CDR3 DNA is TGTGCCAGCAGTGAATCAGTTACAGGGGTATATAGCAATCAGCCCCAGCATTTT.